The next 24 T cell receptor beta chains were all read from a single sample in a study of cytomegalovirus exposure and HLA in healthy donors. Primers: 60 Vbeta forward and 13 Jbeta reverse. Clones were sequenced by immunoSEQ multiplex PCR, and TCRdb holds only the in-frame ones, with some missing. The sample includes about 200,000 clones, 77% of them seen just once. The source material was PBMCs. These TCRs come from a woman aged 30 to 39 in good health and CMV-seropositive.

This chain connects TRBV27 to TRBJ2-1; 14 positions match TRBD2. J lost 15 bases, V lost 5 bases, and 12 bases had no gene match. Germline loops: CDR1 MNHEY, CDR2 SMNVEV (reference sequence). The CDR3 totals 15 residues. The CDR3 loop is CASSPWGTSGGSWFF. CDR3 nucleotides: TGTGCCAGCAGTCCATGGGGGACTAGCGGGGGTAGTTGGTTCTTC.

This clone came up a few times. V is TRBV10-3 and J is TRBJ2-5; TRBD1 matches 7 bases. This CDR3 spans 14 amino acids. The germline V gene has CDR1 ENHRY and CDR2 SYGVKD. Germline trimming cut 3 bases from V and 1 base from J; bases unmatched to any gene: 2. In nucleotides, the CDR3 is TGTGCCATCAGTGACCCAGGGGGCCAAGAGACCCAGTACTTC. Its protein is CAISDPGGQETQYF.

This clone is a singleton in its sample. The chain employs TRBV19 and TRBJ2-6; the match to TRBD1 covers 12 bases. The germline CDR1 and CDR2 sequences are LNHDA and SQIVND (reference sequence). CDR3 size: 19 residues. Unmatched junction bases numbered 8, after V lost 1 base and J lost 4 bases. The CDR3 nucleotides read TGTGCCAGTAGTATAGCGGGACAGGGGGCGCTATCAGGGGCCAACGTCCTGACTTTC. It encodes CASSIAGQGALSGANVLTF.

The J gene is TRBJ1-5, the V gene TRBV7-9, with D possibly TRBD1 on 6 matching bases. V was cut by 4 bases and J by 0 bases, with 10 bases left in between. CDR3 size: 15 residues. Germline lookup yields CDR1 SEHNR and CDR2 FQNEAQ (reference sequence). The CDR3 spells CASSYGQYSNQPQHF. CDR3 nucleotide sequence: TGTGCCAGCAGCTACGGACAGTATAGCAATCAGCCCCAGCATTTT.

The rearrangement links TRBV5-1 to TRBJ1-4, with D unresolved. Germline-derived CDR1 and CDR2 are SGHRS and YFSETQ. The CDR3 runs to 15 residues. V was cut by 4 bases and J by 0 bases, with 10 bases left in between. CDR3 DNA: TGCGCCAGCAGCAATGGAGGCGCAACTAATGAAAAACTGTTTTTT. This gives the protein CASSNGGATNEKLFF.

The J gene is TRBJ1-1, the V gene TRBV28; 10 positions agree with TRBD1. This CDR3 has 13 amino acids. The junction had 4 bases not matched to a gene; V was cut back by 6 bases and J by 6 bases. Germline V CDR1 and CDR2: MDHEN, SYDVKM. Here the CDR3 DNA reads TGTGCCAGCAGGGGACAGGGGCTGGCTGAAGCTTTCTTT. Protein sequence: CASRGQGLAEAFF.

The gene calls are TRBV9 and TRBJ2-5, with D maybe TRBD1 (5 bases). The V end was cut by 0 bases, the J end by 5 bases, with 11 bases between. CDR1 and CDR2 (germline): SGDLS, YYNGEE. The CDR3 contains 14 residues. Written as DNA, the CDR3 is TGTGCCAGCAGCGTAGGGTCAAAGGGGGAGACCCAGTACTTC. As protein: CASSVGSKGETQYF.

This clone was detected a few times. The V gene is TRBV5-1, the J gene TRBJ2-3; 10 bases match TRBD1. Germline loops: CDR1 SGHRS, CDR2 YFSETQ. The CDR3 has 17 amino acids. After removal of 3 bases from V and 0 bases from J, the junction contained 7 bases not matched to a gene. CDR3 DNA sequence: TGCGCCAGCAGCTCCCCCCGGACAGGGGGTAGCACAGATACGCAGTATTTT. Translating it yields CASSSPRTGGSTDTQYF.

The V call is TRBV5-1, the J call TRBJ2-7, with TRBD2 as a possible D gene (5 bases). This CDR3 comprises 17 residues. Germline V gives CDR1 SGHRS, CDR2 YFSETQ. The V end was cut by 0 bases, the J end by 1 base, with 17 bases between. The CDR3 bases are TGCGCCAGCAGCTTGGACTCGATGAGCGGAAAGTCCTACGAGCAGTACTTC. This encodes CASSLDSMSGKSYEQYF.

CDR3 in amino acids: CASSFTGGDPTGANVLTF. The CDR3 nucleotides are TGTGCCAGCAGCTTTACAGGGGGCGATCCGACTGGGGCCAACGTCCTGACTTTC. V is TRBV7-6 and J is TRBJ2-6; 9 bases are shared with TRBD1. Germline V gene lookup returns CDR1 SGHVS and CDR2 FNYEAQ. V lost 3 bases to trimming and J lost 2 bases; unmatched junction nucleotides: 8. This CDR3 spans 18 amino acids.

This clone was seen once. The chain couples TRBV7-8 to TRBJ1-3; D unclear. The germline gives CDR1 SGHVS, CDR2 FQNEAQ. The CDR3 runs 13 residues. Trimming took 4 bases from V and 2 from J, leaving 6 bases between them. CDR3 protein: CASSSTPGNTIYF. CDR3 DNA: TGTGCCAGCAGCTCGACACCTGGAAACACCATATATTTT. The variable domain in full, with the rest retrieved from reference TRBV7-8 and TRBJ1-3, is GAGVSQSPRYKVAKRGQDVALRCDPISGHVSLFWYQQALGQGPEFLTYFQNEAQLDKSGLPSDRFFAERPEGSVSTLKIQRTQQEDSAVYLCASSSTPGNTIYFGEGSWLTVV.

This clone has ten or more counts. This chain uses TRBV19 with TRBJ1-5; 10 bases are shared with TRBD1. The germline gives CDR1 LNHDA, CDR2 SQIVND (reference sequence). After removal of 8 bases from V and 6 bases from J, the junction contained 7 bases not matched to a gene. CDR3 length: 14 amino acids. This CDR3 reads CASDETGGGQPQHF. The CDR3 region has the DNA TGTGCCAGTGATGAGACAGGGGGCGGTCAGCCCCAGCATTTT.

Comments on this clone: One end of the junction is discordant with germline, which a read error may explain. V gene TRBV6-5 combines with J gene TRBJ1-2; D gene ambiguous. The germline V gene has CDR1 MNHEY and CDR2 SVGAGI. CDR3 length: 11 amino acids. As DNA, the CDR3 is TGTGCCAGCAGTGACCTTAACCGGGAGGCATTC. Translating gives CASSDLNREAF.

The chain carries TRBV30 and TRBJ2-2; tentatively, D is TRBD1 (6 bases). Between the trimmed V and J ends, which lost 2 bases and 6 bases, there was a span of 7 bases. This CDR3 spans 12 amino acids. CDR1 and CDR2 (germline): GTSNPN, SVGIG (reference sequence). The CDR3: CAWSWGPGELFF. CDR3 coding DNA: TGTGCCTGGAGTTGGGGGCCCGGGGAGCTGTTTTTT.

CDR3 sequence: CASSPWLQQPLHF. The DNA for the CDR3 is TGTGCCAGCAGCCCTTGGCTCCAACAACCCCTCCACTTT. This sequence joins TRBV25-1 and TRBJ1-6; D unresolved. Germline CDR1 and CDR2: MGHDK and SYGVNS. The CDR3 is 13 amino acids. V was clipped by 6 bases and J by 12 bases, with 15 bases between them.

The chain links TRBV5-1 to TRBJ1-1, with unresolved D. Trimming took off 0 bases at V and 0 bases at J, with 9 bases between the two ends. CDR1 is SGHRS and CDR2 is YFSETQ in the germline V gene. The CDR3 has 15 amino acids. The DNA of the CDR3 is TGCGCCAGCAGCTTGGCAGCGGGTGTGAACACTGAAGCTTTCTTT. It translates to CASSLAAGVNTEAFF.

This rearrangement joins TRBV19 to TRBJ1-1; 10 bases match TRBD1. The germline CDR1 and CDR2 sequences are LNHDA and SQIVND (reference sequence). CDR3 length: 13 amino acids. Trimming removed 3 bases from V and 13 bases from J; junction bases left unmatched: 8. The CDR3: CASSMMTGGPDFF. The DNA of the CDR3 is TGTGCCAGTAGTATGATGACAGGGGGCCCAGATTTCTTT.

This clone has only a few counts. The V gene is TRBV28, the J gene TRBJ2-5; the match to TRBD1 covers 10 bases. This CDR3 spans 15 amino acids. V gave up 6 bases and J gave up 5 bases; unmatched junction bases: 9. Germline values: CDR1 MDHEN, CDR2 SYDVKM. The CDR3 loop is CASSTDRGSRETQYF. In DNA form, the CDR3 reads TGTGCCAGCAGCACGGACAGGGGGTCCCGGGAGACCCAGTACTTC.

The chain links TRBV5-1 to TRBJ1-1; TRBD1 agrees at 8 bases. The junction had 4 bases not matched to a gene; V was cut back by 0 bases and J by 0 bases. Germline CDR1 is SGHRS and CDR2 is YFSETQ. This CDR3 contains 16 residues. This chain's CDR3 is CASSLAGGSLNTEAFF. The CDR3 DNA sequence: TGCGCCAGCAGCTTGGCAGGGGGCAGCCTGAACACTGAAGCTTTCTTT. The full variable domain, with the rest looked up from reference TRBV5-1 and TRBJ1-1, is KAGVTQTPRYLIKTRGQQVTLSCSPISGHRSVSWYQQTPGQGLQFLFEYFSETQRNKGNFPGRFSGRQFSNSRSEMNVSTLELGDSALYLCASSLAGGSLNTEAFFGQGTRLTVV.

This clone was seen a few times. The chain carries TRBV28 and TRBJ1-6; TRBD1 might be the D (6 bases). CDR1 and CDR2 from the germline V gene are MDHEN and SYDVKM. The CDR3 has 15 amino acids. V was clipped by 1 base and J by 5 bases, with 9 bases between them. The CDR3 nucleotides are TGTGCCAGCAGTTTATTGGACAGACATAATTCACCCCTCCACTTT. Translated, it gives CASSLLDRHNSPLHF.

The table lists this clone with a few counts. V and J are TRBV28 and TRBJ2-5, with TRBD2 as a possible D gene (6 bases). Germline V gene sequence: CDR1 MDHEN, CDR2 SYDVKM. Between the trimmed V and J ends, which lost 5 bases and 1 base, there was a span of 11 bases. There are 14 residues in the CDR3. As DNA, the CDR3 is TGTGCCAGCAGTCCTGTGGGGGGCCAAGAGACCCAGTACTTC. Translation: CASSPVGGQETQYF.

The V and J genes are TRBV2 and TRBJ2-7, with a tentative D call TRBD1 (6 bases). From germline, CDR1 is SNHLY and CDR2 FYNNEI. The ends were cut back, 8 bases at V and 1 base at J, with 12 bases in the middle. This CDR3 has 13 amino acids. CDR3: CASFRQASYEQYF. In nucleotides, the CDR3 is TGTGCCAGCTTCAGACAGGCATCCTACGAGCAGTACTTC.

V and J are TRBV29-1 and TRBJ1-2; a weak D match, TRBD1 (5 bases). CDR3 length equals 16 residues. The germline V and J ends were trimmed by 6 bases and 2 bases, with 22 bases remaining between them. Looked up from germline, CDR1 is SQVTM and CDR2 is ANQGSEA. The CDR3 region has the DNA TGCAGCGTCGGGACTTGGCGGACCAGACAGAACTATGGCTACACCTTC. Protein product: CSVGTWRTRQNYGYTF.

V and J are TRBV5-1 and TRBJ2-1, with 7 positions matching TRBD2. Germline V gene sequence: CDR1 SGHRS, CDR2 YFSETQ. Trimming removed 0 bases from V and 7 bases from J; junction bases left unmatched: 4. There are 14 residues in the CDR3. CDR3 sequence reads: CASSLDGSGNEQFF. The CDR3 coding sequence is TGCGCCAGCAGCTTGGATGGTAGCGGGAATGAGCAGTTCTTC.